Listed here is a single T cell receptor beta chain. Using the 5' RACE reads, TCRdb records one entry per CDR3 protein without DNA. This sample's table has roughly 450,000 distinct CDR3 sequences. The sample belongs to a study of T cells expressing NK-cell markers. Sequencing was done on a sample of blood T cells: a sorted CD56 or NKG2C T cell subset, CD4+ or CD8+ T cells, or bulk PBMC T cells (not recorded which). This receptor was taken from a woman aged 45-60 years in good health.

CDR3 protein: CSAPNGGKGQETQYF. The V gene is TRBV20-1, the J gene TRBJ2-5; TCRdb picks TRBD1, but there is no DNA to check that call. The CDR3 totals 15 residues. Germline CDR1 DFQATT, CDR2 SNEGSKA (reference sequence).